The rows below give T cell receptor beta chains drawn from one sample of a study of OX40 agonist ivuxolimab in advanced cancers. Sequencing used immunoSEQ multiplex PCR; TCRdb keeps in-frame clones, though not all of them. The sample shows about 18,000 clones, 80% to 90% of them seen only once. Sequenced here: CD4+ or CD8+ T cells sorted from blood, sampled in a trial of the OX40 agonist ivuxolimab. The receptors stem from an adult with an advanced solid tumor such as melanoma, head and neck, liver or kidney cancer. The conserved cysteine and the conserved F or W are not part of the CDR3 here. A D gene is named only where the DNA matches it firmly. Clone sizes are given selectively: once, few, many, or a class where the clone is expanded.

length	size	V	D	J	CDR3
12	NA	TRBV25-1	TRBD1	TRBJ2-1	ASSETGSYNEQF
9	NA	TRBV29-1	NA	TRBJ2-1	SVGGINEQF
10	NA	TRBV6-1	NA	TRBJ2-3	ASTPNTDTQY
10	NA	TRBV7-8	NA	TRBJ2-7	ASSLAYYEQY
14	few	TRBV7-9	TRBD1	TRBJ2-2	ASSLVRTGLTGELF
12	NA	TRBV27	TRBD1	TRBJ2-5	ASSPLTGGETQY
9	NA	TRBV28	NA	TRBJ2-7	ASKGGYEQY
15	once	TRBV12-5	NA	TRBJ1-3	ASGWSVTALSGNTIY
13	once	TRBV6-5	NA	TRBJ1-2	ASSYSQNVVYGYT
10	NA	TRBV7-9	NA	TRBJ2-7	ASSEGSGEQY
13	NA	TRBV28	TRBD1	TRBJ1-5	ASKTGQDDHQPQH